The clone carrying this T cell receptor beta chain qualifies as medium-sized. Antigen specificity is unknown. These data come from a study of T-cell reconstitution after alpha-beta-depleted transplantation in children. Study-wide results and limits: T-cell numbers and diversity one year post-transplant derived largely from freshly generated T cells. Where some patients showed high TCRbeta diversity at day 60, it came from recipient T cells and thymic progenitors that had survived. Reports say that about two months after transplant, the alpha-beta T cells came out of several hundred graft clones that had expanded.

The CDR3 sequence is 15 residues long. Trimming took 3 bases from V and 0 from J, leaving 11 bases between them. CDR1 and CDR2 (germline): DFQATT, SNEGSKA (reference sequence). TCRbeta library construction was performed incorporating unique molecular identifiers. TCRdb passed the PCR reads through MiXCR, listing each CDR3 protein once. The profile shows 4,000 to 6,000 distinct CDR3 sequences, 7.3% of them singletons. This clonotype originated in a boy younger than two who had a stem cell transplant for SCID, so the T cells may come from the graft donor. Sequencing used PBMCs, mostly from graft donor cells, obtained 60 days after TCRalphabeta/CD19-depleted stem cell transplant. The V gene is TRBV20-1, the J gene TRBJ1-4; D ambiguous. CDR3 in DNA: TGCAGTGCTAGGAGAGGGCTAGCAACTAATGAAAAACTGTTTTTT. The encoded protein is CSARRGLATNEKLFF.